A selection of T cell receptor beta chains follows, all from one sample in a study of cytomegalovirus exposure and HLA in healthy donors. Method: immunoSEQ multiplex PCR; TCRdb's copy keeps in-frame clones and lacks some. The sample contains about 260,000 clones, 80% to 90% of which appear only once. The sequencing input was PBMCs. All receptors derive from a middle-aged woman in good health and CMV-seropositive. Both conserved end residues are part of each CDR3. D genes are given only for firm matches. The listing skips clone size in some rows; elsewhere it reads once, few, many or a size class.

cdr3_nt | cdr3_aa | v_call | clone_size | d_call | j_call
TGTGCCAGCAGCTTAGAATATGACATTCAGTACTTC | CASSLEYDIQYF | TRBV7-9 | NA | NA | TRBJ2-4
TGTGCCAGCAGCCAAGAGGGGACTAGCGGGAGGGCCGGGGGGGAGAAAGGTGAGCAGTTCTTC | CASSQEGTSGRAGGEKGEQFF | TRBV14 | once | TRBD2 | TRBJ2-1
TGTGCCAGCAGAATAGCGGGAGGAGGCACAGATACGCAGTATTTT | CASRIAGGGTDTQYF | TRBV27 | few | TRBD2 | TRBJ2-3
TGCAGCGGGATGGGGGGGATCCAAGAGACCCAGTACTTC | CSGMGGIQETQYF | TRBV29-1 | NA | TRBD2 | TRBJ2-5
TGTGCCAGCAGCCTGCAGGTACAAGAGACCCAGTACTTC | CASSLQVQETQYF | TRBV16 | NA | NA | TRBJ2-5
TGTGCCAGTAGGGGTGTAGCGGGAGCCTCCTACAATGAGCAGTTCTTC | CASRGVAGASYNEQFF | TRBV19 | once | TRBD2 | TRBJ2-1
TGCGCCAGCAGCCAAGGTACTAGCGGGAACCCCACAGATACGCAGTATTTT | CASSQGTSGNPTDTQYF | TRBV4-3 | NA | TRBD2 | TRBJ2-3
TGTGCCAGCAGCCCTAGCGGGAGCTTTTACAATGAGCAGTTCTTC | CASSPSGSFYNEQFF | TRBV14 | NA | TRBD2 | TRBJ2-1
TGTGCCACCAGCTCGGGACTAGCGGAGCTTTCGGGGTACGAGCAGTACTTC | CATSSGLAELSGYEQYF | TRBV15 | NA | TRBD2 | TRBJ2-7
TGTGCCAGCAGCGATACCGCCGGGACAGGGAATGATGAGCAGTTCTTC | CASSDTAGTGNDEQFF | TRBV7-9 | NA | TRBD1 | TRBJ2-1
TGTGCCAGCAACCCGGCTCCGGACTTCTCCTACGAGCAGTACTTC | CASNPAPDFSYEQYF | TRBV21-1 | NA | NA | TRBJ2-7
TGTGCCAGCAGTTTTTACCAGGGTGAAGCTTTCTTT | CASSFYQGEAFF | TRBV28 | NA | NA | TRBJ1-1
TGTGCCAGTAGTATAGACAGGGATGAGCAGTTCTTC | CASSIDRDEQFF | TRBV19 | NA | NA | TRBJ2-1
TGTGCCAGCAGAATAAACGGGGCTAACTATGGCTACACCTTC | CASRINGANYGYTF | TRBV6-5 | NA | NA | TRBJ1-2
TGTGCCAGCCATAGTCCAGGGGCTGGAAACACCATATATTTT | CASHSPGAGNTIYF | TRBV7-9 | NA | NA | TRBJ1-3
TGTGCCAGCAGCGCTTTCACAGGGACCTACGAGCAGTACTTC | CASSAFTGTYEQYF | TRBV7-2 | once | NA | TRBJ2-7
TGTGCCAGCAGATCAGACAGGGGCTACACCTTC | CASRSDRGYTF | TRBV6-5 | NA | NA | TRBJ1-2
TGTGCCAGCAGCTTAGGGTATGGACAGGGGAAAGCCTATGGCTACACCTTC | CASSLGYGQGKAYGYTF | TRBV7-2 | NA | TRBD1 | TRBJ1-2
TGTGCCAGCAGCCTGAATCAGCCCCAGCATTTT | CASSLNQPQHF | TRBV28 | NA | NA | TRBJ1-5
TGTGCCAGCAGCTCCTATCTCTACGAGCAGTACTTC | CASSSYLYEQYF | TRBV11-2 | NA | NA | TRBJ2-7
TGTGCCTGGGGACAGTCCACCGGGGAGCTGTTTTTT | CAWGQSTGELFF | TRBV30 | NA | NA | TRBJ2-2
TGTGCCAGCAGTTCTAGCGGGAGCTCCTACAATGAGCAGTTCTTC | CASSSSGSSYNEQFF | TRBV6-5 | once | TRBD2 | TRBJ2-1
TGTGCCAGCAGCTTAGACCCCAGTCGTGGCCCTGAAGCTTTCTTT | CASSLDPSRGPEAFF | TRBV7-2 | NA | NA | TRBJ1-1
TGTGCCAGCAGCGAGCGGGAGCGGACCGGGGAGCTGTTTTTT | CASSERERTGELFF | TRBV7-8 | few | TRBD2 | TRBJ2-2
TGTGCCAGCTCCCTAAGTCGAAACACCATATATTTT | CASSLSRNTIYF | TRBV28 | NA | NA | TRBJ1-3
TGTGCCAGTAGGGTCCTAGGGGGCAATCAGCCCCAGCATTTT | CASRVLGGNQPQHF | TRBV19 | NA | NA | TRBJ1-5
TGTGCCAGCAGTAGACAGGATGATAGCTCCTACGAGCAGTACTTC | CASSRQDDSSYEQYF | TRBV27 | NA | NA | TRBJ2-7
TGTGCCAGCAGCTCGCTCGGGACTAGCGGATTCAATGAGCAGTTCTTC | CASSSLGTSGFNEQFF | TRBV5-5 | NA | TRBD2 | TRBJ2-1
TGTGCCGCGAAATACCCCGGGACAGACGACTATGGCTACACCTTC | CAAKYPGTDDYGYTF | TRBV10-3 | NA | TRBD1 | TRBJ1-2
TGTGCCAGCAGTGACCCCCGAGAGGGGGCTTTGGAAAAACTGTTTTTT | CASSDPREGALEKLFF | TRBV2 | NA | TRBD1 | TRBJ1-4
TGTGCCAGCAGTTCCCCAGGGTTAGGAGGGACCGGGGAGCTGTTTTTT | CASSSPGLGGTGELFF | TRBV6-6 | once | NA | TRBJ2-2
TGTGCCAGCTCACCCAGACAGGCGACCGGGGAGCTGTTTTTT | CASSPRQATGELFF | TRBV18 | NA | NA | TRBJ2-2
TGTGCCAGCGGGGGCTCACCGGGACAGAGCTACGAGCAGTACTTC | CASGGSPGQSYEQYF | TRBV7-9 | NA | TRBD1 | TRBJ2-7
TGTGCCAGCAGTTACGGACACGACAATGAGCAGTTCTTC | CASSYGHDNEQFF | TRBV28 | NA | NA | TRBJ2-1
TGTGCCAGCGGACAGGTCCCAGATACGCAGTATTTT | CASGQVPDTQYF | TRBV27 | NA | TRBD1 | TRBJ2-3
TGTGCCAGCAGGGGACAGGGCCTCCAGCCCCAGCATTTT | CASRGQGLQPQHF | TRBV6-6 | NA | TRBD1 | TRBJ1-5
TGTGCCAGCAGTTTATCGGCAGGGAATGAAAAACTGTTTTTT | CASSLSAGNEKLFF | TRBV27 | once | NA | TRBJ1-4
TGCGCCAGCAGTGGAAACAGGGAGGGTGAAGCTTTCTTT | CASSGNREGEAFF | TRBV5-1 | NA | NA | TRBJ1-1
TGTGCCAGCAGTTCCTCTAACAGGGAACCCTACGAGCAGTACTTC | CASSSSNREPYEQYF | TRBV27 | NA | NA | TRBJ2-7
TGTGCCAGCAGCCCGGACAGGGAGACCCTCTTCTACTATGGCTACACCTTC | CASSPDRETLFYYGYTF | TRBV7-2 | NA | TRBD1 | TRBJ1-2
TGTGCCAGCAGTTACTCCCCAGGGGATCACGAGCAGTACTTC | CASSYSPGDHEQYF | TRBV6-5 | NA | NA | TRBJ2-7
TGTGCCTGGAGTGTGGACAACTACGAGCAGTACTTC | CAWSVDNYEQYF | TRBV30 | NA | NA | TRBJ2-7
TGTGCCAGCGGGACAGGGGGCATAAGATCACCCCTCCACTTT | CASGTGGIRSPLHF | TRBV7-6 | NA | TRBD1 | TRBJ1-6
TGTGCCAGCAGCGCAGAAAGCGGGGATCGGACTAATGAAAAACTGTTTTTT | CASSAESGDRTNEKLFF | TRBV9 | NA | NA | TRBJ1-4
TGTGCCAGCAGCTTAGCGTACCAGCGGGAGGGCCGGAGTGAGCAGTTCTTC | CASSLAYQREGRSEQFF | TRBV11-1 | NA | TRBD2 | TRBJ2-1
TGTGCCAGCTCACTTTCTAGCGGCCAAGAGACCCAGTACTTC | CASSLSSGQETQYF | TRBV18 | once | TRBD2 | TRBJ2-5
TGTGCCAGTAGTAATACAGGGGGCTCCTACAATGAGCAGTTCTTC | CASSNTGGSYNEQFF | TRBV19 | NA | TRBD1 | TRBJ2-1
TGTGCCACGACGGGACAGTACTTTGAAGCTTTCTTT | CATTGQYFEAFF | TRBV10-3 | NA | TRBD1 | TRBJ1-1
TGTGCCAGCAGTGGGGACAGCTTTGGGTTCTTT | CASSGDSFGFF | TRBV6-1 | NA | TRBD1 | TRBJ1-1
TGTGCCAGCAGTTCCGCTAGTTGGACAGGGGCTAACTATGGCTACACCTTC | CASSSASWTGANYGYTF | TRBV27 | once | TRBD1 | TRBJ1-2
TGTGCCAGCAGCTCCGGACAGGGTTGGGGCATTCAGTACTTC | CASSSGQGWGIQYF | TRBV11-1 | NA | TRBD1 | TRBJ2-4
TGTGCCAGCAGCCCCGGGATCACACAAGAGACCCAGTACTTC | CASSPGITQETQYF | TRBV11-2 | NA | NA | TRBJ2-5
TGTGCCAGCAGCCTAACAACCGGGACAGGAGTCGACGAGCAGTACTTC | CASSLTTGTGVDEQYF | TRBV9 | NA | TRBD1 | TRBJ2-7
TGCGCCAGCAGCTTGGCCTGGGCGGGAGCGGCAGAGACCCAGTACTTC | CASSLAWAGAAETQYF | TRBV5-1 | NA | TRBD2 | TRBJ2-5
TGTGCCAGCAGTATGGAAGGAGGGGCCAAAAACATTCAGTACTTC | CASSMEGGAKNIQYF | TRBV9 | NA | NA | TRBJ2-4